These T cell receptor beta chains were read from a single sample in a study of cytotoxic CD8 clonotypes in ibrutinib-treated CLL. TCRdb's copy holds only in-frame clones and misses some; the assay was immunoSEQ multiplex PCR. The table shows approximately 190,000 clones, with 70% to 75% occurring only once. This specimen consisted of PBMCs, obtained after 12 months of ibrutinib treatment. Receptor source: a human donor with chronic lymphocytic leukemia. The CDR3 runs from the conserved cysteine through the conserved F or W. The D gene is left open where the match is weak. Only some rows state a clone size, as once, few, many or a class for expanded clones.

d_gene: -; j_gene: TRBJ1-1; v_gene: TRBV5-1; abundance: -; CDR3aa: CASSLIEDWTSGAFF; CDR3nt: TGCGCCAGCAGCTTGATTGAGGATTGGACCAGCGGAGCTTTCTTT
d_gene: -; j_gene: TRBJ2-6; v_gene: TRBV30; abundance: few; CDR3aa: CAWSQSGANVLTF; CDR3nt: TGTGCCTGGAGCCAATCTGGGGCCAACGTCCTGACTTTC
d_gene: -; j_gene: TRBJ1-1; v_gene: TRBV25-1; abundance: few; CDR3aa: CASSERTTEAFF; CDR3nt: TGTGCCAGCAGTGAAAGGACGACTGAAGCTTTCTTT
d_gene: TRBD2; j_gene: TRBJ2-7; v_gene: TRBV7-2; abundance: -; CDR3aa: CASSLTRTSGRVYEQYF; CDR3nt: TGTGCCAGCAGCTTAACTCGGACTAGCGGGAGGGTCTACGAGCAGTACTTC
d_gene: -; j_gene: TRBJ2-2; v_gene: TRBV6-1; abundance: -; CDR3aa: CASRKNTGELFF; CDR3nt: TGTGCCAGCAGGAAGAACACCGGGGAGCTGTTTTTT
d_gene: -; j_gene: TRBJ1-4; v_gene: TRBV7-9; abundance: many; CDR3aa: CASSLRGAGEKLFF; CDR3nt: TGTGCCAGCAGCTTACGGGGGGCTGGCGAAAAACTGTTTTTT
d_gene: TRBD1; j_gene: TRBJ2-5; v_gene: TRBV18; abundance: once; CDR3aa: CASSPTRHGQGWTQYF; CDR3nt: TGTGCCAGCTCACCCACCCGACATGGACAGGGATGGACCCAGTACTTC
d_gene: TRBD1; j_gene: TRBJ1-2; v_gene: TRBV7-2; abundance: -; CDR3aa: CASRATGPGYTF; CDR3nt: TGTGCCAGCAGAGCGACAGGGCCCGGCTACACCTTC
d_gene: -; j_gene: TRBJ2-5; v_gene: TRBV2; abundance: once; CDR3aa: CASREEGESSETQYF; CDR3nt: TGTGCCAGCAGGGAGGAGGGGGAATCTTCGGAGACCCAGTACTTC
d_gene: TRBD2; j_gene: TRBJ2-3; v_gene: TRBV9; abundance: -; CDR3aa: CASSPSGGIYTQYF; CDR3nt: TGTGCCAGCAGCCCTAGCGGGGGAATATATACGCAGTATTTT
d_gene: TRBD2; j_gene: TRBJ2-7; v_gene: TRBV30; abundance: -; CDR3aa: CAWSAASGSYEQYF; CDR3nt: TGTGCCTGGAGTGCGGCTAGCGGGTCCTACGAGCAGTACTTC
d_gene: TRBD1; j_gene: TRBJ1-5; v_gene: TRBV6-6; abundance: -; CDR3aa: CASSLFRDSNQPQHF; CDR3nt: TGTGCCAGCAGTCTATTTCGGGACAGTAATCAGCCCCAGCATTTT
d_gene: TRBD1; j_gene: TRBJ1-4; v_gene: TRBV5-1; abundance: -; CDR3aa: CASSDRDREKLFF; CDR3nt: TGCGCCAGCAGCGACAGGGATCGCGAAAAACTGTTTTTT
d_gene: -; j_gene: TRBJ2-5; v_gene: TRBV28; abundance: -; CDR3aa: CASSLRPETQYF; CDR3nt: TGTGCCAGCAGTCTCCGCCCCGAGACCCAGTACTTC
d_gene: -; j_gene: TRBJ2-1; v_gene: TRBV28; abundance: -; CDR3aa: CASRGVVGSNEQFF; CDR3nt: TGTGCCAGCAGGGGAGTTGTGGGTAGCAATGAGCAGTTCTTC
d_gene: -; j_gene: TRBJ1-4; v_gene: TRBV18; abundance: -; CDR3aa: CATNRQSGSEKLFF; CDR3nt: TGTGCCACCAACAGACAGTCGGGGAGTGAAAAACTGTTTTTT
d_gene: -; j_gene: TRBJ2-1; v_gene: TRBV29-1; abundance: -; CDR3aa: CSVDRPEKGSEQFF; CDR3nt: TGCAGCGTTGACCGGCCAGAGAAGGGGAGTGAGCAGTTCTTC
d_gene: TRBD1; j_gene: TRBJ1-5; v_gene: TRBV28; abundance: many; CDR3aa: CASRLDRVQPQHF; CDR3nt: TGTGCCAGCAGACTGGACAGGGTCCAGCCCCAGCATTTT
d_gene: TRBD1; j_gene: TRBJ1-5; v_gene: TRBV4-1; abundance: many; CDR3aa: CASSLTGVDGQPQHF; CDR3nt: TGCGCCAGCAGCCTGACAGGGGTGGATGGTCAGCCCCAGCATTTT
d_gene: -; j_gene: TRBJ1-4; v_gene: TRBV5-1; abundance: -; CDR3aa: CASSSGEVANEKLFF; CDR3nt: TGCGCCAGCAGCTCGGGCGAGGTGGCTAATGAAAAACTGTTTTTT
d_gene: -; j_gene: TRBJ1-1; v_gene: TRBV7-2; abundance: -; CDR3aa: CASSLRSQGIRTEAFF; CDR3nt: TGTGCCAGCAGTCTTAGGTCTCAGGGGATCCGGACTGAAGCTTTCTTT
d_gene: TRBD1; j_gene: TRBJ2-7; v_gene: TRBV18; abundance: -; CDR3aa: CASSTGTGGYEQYF; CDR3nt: TGTGCCAGCTCCACGGGGACAGGGGGCTACGAGCAGTACTTC
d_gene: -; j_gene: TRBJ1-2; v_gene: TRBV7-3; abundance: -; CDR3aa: CASSLKRINYGYTF; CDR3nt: TGTGCCAGCAGCTTAAAACGGATTAACTATGGCTACACCTTC
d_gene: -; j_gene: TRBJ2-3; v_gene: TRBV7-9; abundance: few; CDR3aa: CASSRAGVSTDTQYF; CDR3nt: TGTGCCAGCAGCCGAGCTGGCGTAAGCACAGATACGCAGTATTTT
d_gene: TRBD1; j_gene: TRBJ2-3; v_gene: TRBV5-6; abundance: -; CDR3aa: CASSSGTDRATDTQYF; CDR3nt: TGTGCCAGCAGCTCGGGCACCGACAGGGCGACGGATACGCAGTATTTT
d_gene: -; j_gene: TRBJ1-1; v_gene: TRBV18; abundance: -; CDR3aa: CASSPRVGTEAFF; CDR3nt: TGTGCCAGCTCACCACGGGTGGGCACTGAAGCTTTCTTT
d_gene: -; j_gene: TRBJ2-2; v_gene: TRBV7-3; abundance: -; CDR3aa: CASSLTATLHPLARLNTGELFF; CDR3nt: TGTGCCAGCAGCTTAACTGCAACCCTCCACCCATTAGCCCGACTCAACACCGGGGAGCTGTTTTTT
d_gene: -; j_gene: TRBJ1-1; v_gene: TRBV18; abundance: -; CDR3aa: CASSPNLRSQKNTEAFF; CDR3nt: TGTGCCAGCTCACCAAATTTAAGATCACAGAAAAACACTGAAGCTTTCTTT
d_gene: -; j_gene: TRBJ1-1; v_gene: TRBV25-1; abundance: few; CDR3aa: CASSDPGRNTEAFF; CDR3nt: TGTGCCAGCAGTGACCCGGGCCGGAACACTGAAGCTTTCTTT
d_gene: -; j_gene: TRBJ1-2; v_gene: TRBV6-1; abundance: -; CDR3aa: CASSERIGKKFTF; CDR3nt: TGTGCCAGCAGTGAACGGATAGGGAAGAAGTTCACCTTC
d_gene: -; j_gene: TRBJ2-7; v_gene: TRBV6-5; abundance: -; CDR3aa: CASSYSTTGQSHEQYF; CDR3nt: TGTGCCAGCAGTTACTCGACTACGGGACAAAGCCACGAGCAGTACTTC
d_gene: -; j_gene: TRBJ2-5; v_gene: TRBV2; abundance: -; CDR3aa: CASSASRDETQYF; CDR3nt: TGTGCCAGCAGTGCCTCGAGGGACGAGACCCAGTACTTC
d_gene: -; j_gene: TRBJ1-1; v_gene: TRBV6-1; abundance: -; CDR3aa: CASMRGYTEAFF; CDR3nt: TGTGCCAGCATGCGGGGGTACACTGAAGCTTTCTTT
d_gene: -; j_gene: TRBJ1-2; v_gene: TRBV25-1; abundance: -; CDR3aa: CASSELGQSYGYTF; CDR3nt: TGTGCCAGCAGTGAATTGGGCCAGAGCTATGGCTACACCTTC
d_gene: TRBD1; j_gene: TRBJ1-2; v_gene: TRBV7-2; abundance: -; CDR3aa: CASNRGGGKAGYTF; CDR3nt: TGTGCCAGCAACAGGGGAGGTGGCAAAGCGGGCTACACCTTC
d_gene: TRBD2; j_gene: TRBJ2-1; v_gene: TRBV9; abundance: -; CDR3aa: CASSVGTSNLNEQFF; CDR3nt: TGTGCCAGCAGCGTAGGGACTAGCAATTTGAATGAGCAGTTCTTC
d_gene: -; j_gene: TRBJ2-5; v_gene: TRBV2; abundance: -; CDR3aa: CASRFGETQYF; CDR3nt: TGTGCCAGCAGGTTTGGGGAGACCCAGTACTTC
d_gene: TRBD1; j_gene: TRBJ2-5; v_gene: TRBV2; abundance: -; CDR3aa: CASRPTGTAQETQYF; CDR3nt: TGTGCCAGCAGACCCACCGGGACAGCTCAAGAGACCCAGTACTTC
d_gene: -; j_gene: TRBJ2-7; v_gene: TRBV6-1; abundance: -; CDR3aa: CAGQTGGSGVDEQYF; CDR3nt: TGTGCCGGACAGACGGGGGGCTCGGGGGTTGACGAGCAGTACTTC
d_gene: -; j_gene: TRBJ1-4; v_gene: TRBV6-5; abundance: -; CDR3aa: CASSYHQGTTNEKLFF; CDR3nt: TGTGCCAGCAGTTATCATCAGGGGACAACTAATGAAAAACTGTTTTTT